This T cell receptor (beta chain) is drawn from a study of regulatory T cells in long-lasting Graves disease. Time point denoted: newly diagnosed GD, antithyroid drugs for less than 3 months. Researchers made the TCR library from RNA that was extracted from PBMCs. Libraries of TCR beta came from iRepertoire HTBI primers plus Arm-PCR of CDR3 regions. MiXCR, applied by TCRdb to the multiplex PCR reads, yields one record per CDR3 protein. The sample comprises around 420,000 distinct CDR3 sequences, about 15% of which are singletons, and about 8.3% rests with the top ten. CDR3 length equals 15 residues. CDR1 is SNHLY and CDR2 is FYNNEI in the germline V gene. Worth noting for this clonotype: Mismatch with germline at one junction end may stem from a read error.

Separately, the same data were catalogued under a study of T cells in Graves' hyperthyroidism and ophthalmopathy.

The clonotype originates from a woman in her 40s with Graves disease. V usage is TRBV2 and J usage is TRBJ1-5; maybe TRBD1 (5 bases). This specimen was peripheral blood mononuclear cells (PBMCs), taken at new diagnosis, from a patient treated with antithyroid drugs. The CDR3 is CASSEAGVLNQPQHF. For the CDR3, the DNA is TGTGCCAGCAGCGAAGCGGGGGTCCTCAATCAGCCCCAGCATTTT.